A selection of T cell receptor beta chains follows, all from one sample in a study of cytomegalovirus exposure and HLA in healthy donors. Using immunoSEQ multiplex PCR, the repertoire was profiled, and TCRdb retains in-frame clones only, with some absent. The sample records about 100,000 clones, under 85% being singletons. The sample taken for sequencing was PBMCs. These TCRs come from a woman aged 70-85 years in good health and CMV-seropositive. Both conserved end residues are part of each CDR3. D genes are given only for firm matches. Some rows mark clone size as missing; the rest say once, few, many or name a class of expanded clone.

clone size: .
V gene: TRBV7-9
J gene: TRBJ2-7
D gene: .
CDR3 length: 12
CDR3 DNA: TGTGCCAGCAGCCAAAAACTAGCTGCGCAGTACTTC
CDR3 protein: CASSQKLAAQYF

clone size: .
V gene: TRBV6-1
J gene: TRBJ2-7
D gene: TRBD2
CDR3 length: 15
CDR3 DNA: TGTGCCAGCAAGGGAGGGACTCTGTTTTCTTACGAGCAGTACTTC
CDR3 protein: CASKGGTLFSYEQYF

clone size: few
V gene: TRBV15
J gene: TRBJ2-1
D gene: TRBD2
CDR3 length: 15
CDR3 DNA: TGTGCCACCAGCAGGGGCGGGGGGCCAGGCAATGAGCAGTTCTTC
CDR3 protein: CATSRGGGPGNEQFF

clone size: .
V gene: TRBV25-1
J gene: TRBJ2-3
D gene: .
CDR3 length: 13
CDR3 DNA: TGTGCCAGCGCCATCCAGATCACAGATACGCAGTATTTT
CDR3 protein: CASAIQITDTQYF

clone size: .
V gene: TRBV28
J gene: TRBJ1-1
D gene: .
CDR3 length: 11
CDR3 DNA: TGTGCCAGCAGTTCCGTGACTGAAGCTTTCTTT
CDR3 protein: CASSSVTEAFF

clone size: few
V gene: TRBV2
J gene: TRBJ2-7
D gene: .
CDR3 length: 14
CDR3 DNA: TGTGCCAGCGCCGAAACAGGGGGGGTACACGAGCAGTACTTC
CDR3 protein: CASAETGGVHEQYF

clone size: .
V gene: TRBV7-6
J gene: TRBJ2-3
D gene: TRBD2
CDR3 length: 17
CDR3 DNA: TGTGCCAGCAGCCCGGGACTAGCGGGGGAAAACACAGATACGCAGTATTTT
CDR3 protein: CASSPGLAGENTDTQYF

clone size: .
V gene: TRBV18
J gene: TRBJ2-1
D gene: .
CDR3 length: 12
CDR3 DNA: TGTGCCAGCTCATTAGGGGCCCGGGAGCAGTTCTTC
CDR3 protein: CASSLGAREQFF

clone size: .
V gene: TRBV7-2
J gene: TRBJ1-1
D gene: TRBD1
CDR3 length: 14
CDR3 DNA: TGTGCCAGCAGCTTGAAGACAGGGGGTACTGAAGCTTTCTTT
CDR3 protein: CASSLKTGGTEAFF

clone size: .
V gene: TRBV11-2
J gene: TRBJ2-7
D gene: TRBD2
CDR3 length: 14
CDR3 DNA: TGTGCCAGCAGCTTAAAAGCGGGGCCCTACGAGCAGTACTTC
CDR3 protein: CASSLKAGPYEQYF

clone size: medium-sized
V gene: TRBV11-2
J gene: TRBJ2-5
D gene: .
CDR3 length: 12
CDR3 DNA: TGTGCCAGCAGCCAGAGGACGGGGGAAGAGTACTTC
CDR3 protein: CASSQRTGEEYF

clone size: few
V gene: TRBV6-5
J gene: TRBJ2-7
D gene: .
CDR3 length: 15
CDR3 DNA: TGTGCCAGCAGTTACTCCGGCAACAGACCCTACGAGCAGTACTTC
CDR3 protein: CASSYSGNRPYEQYF

clone size: .
V gene: TRBV7-6
J gene: TRBJ1-1
D gene: .
CDR3 length: 16
CDR3 DNA: TGTGCCAGCAGCTTGAAACCTGGGCAGCTGAACACTGAAGCTTTCTTT
CDR3 protein: CASSLKPGQLNTEAFF

clone size: .
V gene: TRBV11-2
J gene: TRBJ1-2
D gene: .
CDR3 length: 17
CDR3 DNA: TGTGCCAGCAGCTTAGATCCGCGGCCAGCAATTAACTATGGCTACACCTTC
CDR3 protein: CASSLDPRPAINYGYTF

clone size: .
V gene: TRBV2
J gene: TRBJ2-7
D gene: .
CDR3 length: 14
CDR3 DNA: TGTGCCAGCAGTGAGCTGGGGGGAACCTACGAGCAGTACTTC
CDR3 protein: CASSELGGTYEQYF

clone size: .
V gene: TRBV5-6
J gene: TRBJ2-4
D gene: TRBD1
CDR3 length: 17
CDR3 DNA: TGTGCCAGCAGCTTTCTAATTAGACGACAGGGGGGAAACATTCAGTACTTC
CDR3 protein: CASSFLIRRQGGNIQYF

clone size: .
V gene: TRBV7-9
J gene: TRBJ2-7
D gene: TRBD1
CDR3 length: 14
CDR3 DNA: TGTGCCAGCAACGGGGGACAGGAGACCTACGAGCAGTACTTC
CDR3 protein: CASNGGQETYEQYF

clone size: .
V gene: TRBV5-4
J gene: TRBJ2-5
D gene: TRBD2
CDR3 length: 17
CDR3 DNA: TGTGCCAGCAGCTTAGGAGCGGGGGGGCAGATCGGAGAGACCCAGTACTTC
CDR3 protein: CASSLGAGGQIGETQYF

clone size: .
V gene: TRBV9
J gene: TRBJ1-2
D gene: .
CDR3 length: 12
CDR3 DNA: TGTGCCAGCAGCGTACCAGACTATGGCTACACCTTC
CDR3 protein: CASSVPDYGYTF

clone size: .
V gene: TRBV5-1
J gene: TRBJ2-6
D gene: .
CDR3 length: 15
CDR3 DNA: TGCGCCAGCAGCTTGGACGGCTCTGGGGCCAACGTCCTGACTTTC
CDR3 protein: CASSLDGSGANVLTF

clone size: .
V gene: TRBV5-1
J gene: TRBJ1-4
D gene: .
CDR3 length: 15
CDR3 DNA: TGCGCCAGCAGCTTGGCCGGTGGGGCGTGGGAAAAACTGTTTTTT
CDR3 protein: CASSLAGGAWEKLFF

clone size: few
V gene: TRBV6-5
J gene: TRBJ1-2
D gene: .
CDR3 length: 12
CDR3 DNA: TGTGCCAGCAGTTCCAGGGATTATGGCTACACCTTC
CDR3 protein: CASSSRDYGYTF

clone size: .
V gene: TRBV27
J gene: TRBJ2-2
D gene: .
CDR3 length: 15
CDR3 DNA: TGTGCCAGCAGTTTGCGGCGACGGGACACCGGGGAGCTGTTTTTT
CDR3 protein: CASSLRRRDTGELFF

clone size: .
V gene: TRBV29-1
J gene: TRBJ2-7
D gene: .
CDR3 length: 13
CDR3 DNA: TGCAGCGGAATCATCGGGGTAGAGTACGAGCAGTACTTC
CDR3 protein: CSGIIGVEYEQYF

clone size: .
V gene: TRBV27
J gene: TRBJ2-5
D gene: TRBD1
CDR3 length: 15
CDR3 DNA: TGTGCCAGCAGTCCCGGGACAGGCGCTAGGGAGACCCAGTACTTC
CDR3 protein: CASSPGTGARETQYF

clone size: few
V gene: TRBV6-5
J gene: TRBJ2-7
D gene: .
CDR3 length: 14
CDR3 DNA: TGTGCCAGCAACATACAGGGAATGAGGTACGAGCAGTACTTC
CDR3 protein: CASNIQGMRYEQYF

clone size: .
V gene: TRBV4-1
J gene: TRBJ1-1
D gene: TRBD1
CDR3 length: 16
CDR3 DNA: TGCGCCAGCAGCCCGAGACCGGGACAGATGAACACTGAAGCTTTCTTT
CDR3 protein: CASSPRPGQMNTEAFF

clone size: .
V gene: TRBV28
J gene: TRBJ1-2
D gene: TRBD1
CDR3 length: 14
CDR3 DNA: TGTGCCAGCAGTCAAAGGGGGCTCCAATATGGCTACACCTTC
CDR3 protein: CASSQRGLQYGYTF

clone size: .
V gene: TRBV27
J gene: TRBJ2-2
D gene: .
CDR3 length: 16
CDR3 DNA: TGTGCCAGCAGTCCCTTTATCTCCGCGAACACCGGGGAGCTGTTTTTT
CDR3 protein: CASSPFISANTGELFF

clone size: .
V gene: TRBV2
J gene: TRBJ2-7
D gene: TRBD1
CDR3 length: 15
CDR3 DNA: TGTGCCAGCAAAAGAGGGACAGGGTGGGATTACGAGCAGTACTTC
CDR3 protein: CASKRGTGWDYEQYF

clone size: .
V gene: TRBV28
J gene: TRBJ2-7
D gene: .
CDR3 length: 14
CDR3 DNA: TGTGCCAGCAGTTTGGGGACTCGCTCCTACGAGCAGTACTTC
CDR3 protein: CASSLGTRSYEQYF

clone size: .
V gene: TRBV19
J gene: TRBJ1-5
D gene: .
CDR3 length: 17
CDR3 DNA: TGTGCCAGTAGTATAGTTGGAGGGGATAAGGTCCGTCAGCCCCAGCATTTT
CDR3 protein: CASSIVGGDKVRQPQHF